The rows below give T cell receptor beta chains drawn from one sample of a study of T cell changes during pregnancy in multiple sclerosis. Clones were sequenced by immunoSEQ multiplex PCR, and TCRdb holds only the in-frame ones, with some missing. The table records tens of thousands of clones, roughly 96% of them present only once. Here the sequenced sample was peripheral blood, taken in the second trimester of pregnancy. These receptors all come from a female donor with multiple sclerosis, enrolled in a pregnancy study. Each CDR3 is given with its conserved first and last residue. D genes are given only for firm matches. The listing skips clone size in some rows; elsewhere it reads once, few, many or a size class.

D gene	V gene	clone size	J gene	CDR3 DNA	CDR3 protein
-	TRBV5-1	-	TRBJ2-1	TGCGCCAGCAGCTTGAAGGACACCCTCAATGAGCAGTTCTTC	CASSLKDTLNEQFF
-	TRBV7-8	-	TRBJ2-1	TGTGCCAGCAGCTTAAGGCTAGAGGGTGAGCAGTTCTTC	CASSLRLEGEQFF
-	TRBV4-1	-	TRBJ2-7	TGCGCCAGCAGCCAACCGACTCCCTACGAGCAGTACTTC	CASSQPTPYEQYF
TRBD1	TRBV19	-	TRBJ1-1	TGTGCCAGCACCTCGGACAGGGGACTTTCTGAAGCTTTCTTT	CASTSDRGLSEAFF
-	TRBV5-5	-	TRBJ1-2	TGTGCCAGCAGCTACTATTCAGGGGACTATGGCTACACCTTC	CASSYYSGDYGYTF
TRBD2	TRBV27	-	TRBJ2-1	TGTGCCAGCAGTGGACGGACTAGCGGGGCCTCCTACAATGAGCAGTTCTTC	CASSGRTSGASYNEQFF
-	TRBV27	-	TRBJ2-7	TGTGCCAGCAGTTCAGGGCCCTACGAGCAGTACTTC	CASSSGPYEQYF
TRBD2	TRBV11-2	-	TRBJ2-7	TGTGCCAGCAGTTCGCCCAGCCGATCCGGGACTAACTCCTACGAGCAGTACTTC	CASSSPSRSGTNSYEQYF
-	TRBV9	-	TRBJ1-3	TGTGCCAGCAGCGGCCGGCGCCGGGGGGAAGGAGCCGGAAACACCATATATTTT	CASSGRRRGEGAGNTIYF
TRBD1	TRBV11-1	-	TRBJ1-1	TGTGCCAGCAGCTCGACAGGGGGCAGATGGGACACTGAAGCTTTCTTT	CASSSTGGRWDTEAFF
-	TRBV7-2	-	TRBJ2-5	TGTGCCAGCAGCTCCCCTGGGGGGGAGACCCAGTACTTC	CASSSPGGETQYF
-	TRBV7-9	-	TRBJ2-3	TGTGCCAGCAGCTTAGTCGCAGGGTCAGATACGCAGTATTTT	CASSLVAGSDTQYF
TRBD1	TRBV27	-	TRBJ2-1	TGTGCCAGCAGTTTACCGTCGGGGACAGCTAGCTCCTACAATGAGCAGTTCTTC	CASSLPSGTASSYNEQFF
-	TRBV15	-	TRBJ2-3	TGTGCCACCAGCAGAGAGCTAGAAGGGAGGCAAGGGGACACGCAGTATTTT	CATSRELEGRQGDTQYF
TRBD2	TRBV6-6	once	TRBJ2-7	TGTGCCAGCAGTCAACCACCGGGACTAACGCAAGACTTC	CASSQPPGLTQDF
-	TRBV14	-	TRBJ1-4	TGTGCCAGCAGCCAAGAACCACCAAATCTTACAGAAAAACTGTTTTTT	CASSQEPPNLTEKLFF
-	TRBV6-5	-	TRBJ2-2	TGTGCCAGCAGTTACTTGGGACAGAACACCGGGGAGCTGTTTTTT	CASSYLGQNTGELFF
-	TRBV6-6	once	TRBJ2-5	TGTGCCAGCCAGAGGGGGATTCAAGAGACCCAGTACTTC	CASQRGIQETQYF
-	TRBV27	-	TRBJ1-1	TGTGCCAGCAGTTTACTGGGACAAGAAGCTTTCTTT	CASSLLGQEAFF
TRBD1	TRBV5-4	-	TRBJ1-2	TGTGCCAGCCAAGGGGGCGTGGGCTATGGCTACACCTTC	CASQGGVGYGYTF
-	TRBV2	-	TRBJ2-7	TGTGCCAGCAGTGAACCCCTGACGGGAGTCCCCTACGAGCAGTACTTC	CASSEPLTGVPYEQYF
-	TRBV18	-	TRBJ2-7	TGTGCCAGCTCGGAGACCGGGACAATCTACGAGCAGTACTTC	CASSETGTIYEQYF
-	TRBV1	once	TRBJ2-1	TGCACCAGCAGCCAAGATTCCTTCCCCTCTGAGAGCGGTTACAATGAGCAGTTCTTC	CTSSQDSFPSESGYNEQFF
-	TRBV5-6	-	TRBJ1-2	TGTGCCAGCAGCTCGGACAGTTATGGCTACACCTTC	CASSSDSYGYTF
TRBD1	TRBV5-1	-	TRBJ2-3	TGCGCCAGCAGCCCGGACAGGGGCGCGACAGATACGCAGTATTTT	CASSPDRGATDTQYF
-	TRBV21-1	-	TRBJ1-1	TGTGCCAGCAGCGCGCAAGACAGGTTGAACACTGAAGCTTTCTTT	CASSAQDRLNTEAFF
-	TRBV9	-	TRBJ2-2	TGTGCCAGCAGCGTATCGGGGATCTTAATCGGGGAGCTGTTTTTT	CASSVSGILIGELFF
-	TRBV19	-	TRBJ1-5	TGTGCCAGTAGGCCCGGTTTCGGGGGCAATCAGCCCCAGCATTTT	CASRPGFGGNQPQHF
TRBD1	TRBV5-6	-	TRBJ1-3	TGTGCCAGCAGCCCCCGGGACAGACCGAACGCCATATATTTT	CASSPRDRPNAIYF
-	TRBV5-8	-	TRBJ2-2	TGTGCCAGCAGACCGCGCGCGAACACCGGGGAGCTGTTTTTT	CASRPRANTGELFF
TRBD1	TRBV5-1	-	TRBJ2-7	TGCGCCAGCAGCTCGACCCCGGGACAGGCCTACGAGCAGTACTTC	CASSSTPGQAYEQYF
-	TRBV2	-	TRBJ2-5	TGTGCCAGCAGTGAACCGGCGAGCGCGGATCAAGAGACCCAGTACTTC	CASSEPASADQETQYF
TRBD2	TRBV11-2	-	TRBJ2-3	TGTGCCAGCAGCTTAGGACTAGCGGGATCTTTTGGAGATACGCAGTATTTT	CASSLGLAGSFGDTQYF
TRBD1	TRBV27	-	TRBJ1-2	TGTGCCAGCAGTACAGGGGGCGCGGTTGGCTACACCTTC	CASSTGGAVGYTF
-	TRBV19	few	TRBJ2-1	TGTGCCAGTAGTCCCGGGACTCGAAATGAGCAGTTCTTC	CASSPGTRNEQFF
TRBD1	TRBV5-1	-	TRBJ2-5	TGCGCCAGCAGCGTGACAGGGTCGGCGACCCAGTACTTC	CASSVTGSATQYF
-	TRBV30	-	TRBJ1-2	TGTGCCTGGAGTGTTGTCGGGAACAACTATGGCTACACCTTC	CAWSVVGNNYGYTF
TRBD2	TRBV10-2	-	TRBJ2-7	TGCGCCAGCAGTGAGTCGCGCGGGGGGTACGAGCAGTACTTC	CASSESRGGYEQYF
-	TRBV19	-	TRBJ2-7	TGTGCCAGTAGTGTCGGGACACCTTCCTACGAGCAGTACTTC	CASSVGTPSYEQYF
TRBD1	TRBV19	-	TRBJ1-5	TGTGCCAGTAGGACAGGGTCAGGGTATCGCAATCAGCCCCAGCATTTT	CASRTGSGYRNQPQHF
-	TRBV6-1	-	TRBJ1-5	TGTGCCAGCAGTGCGCGGGTAAGGCAGCCCCAGCATTTT	CASSARVRQPQHF
TRBD2	TRBV19	once	TRBJ2-1	TGTGCCAGTAGTATCTGGCTAGCGGGAGACAATGAGCAGTTCTTC	CASSIWLAGDNEQFF
TRBD2	TRBV5-1	-	TRBJ2-2	TGCGCCAGCAGCTCGGGGGGACTAGCGGGGCCCTTTAACACCGGGGAGCTGTTTTTT	CASSSGGLAGPFNTGELFF
TRBD2	TRBV18	once	TRBJ2-7	TGTGCCAGCTCACCACCGGGGGGGGTCCAGTACTTC	CASSPPGGVQYF
-	TRBV6-6	few	TRBJ2-2	TGTGCCAGCACCCACGGGGAAACCGGGGAGCTGTTTTTT	CASTHGETGELFF
-	TRBV5-8	-	TRBJ1-1	TGTGCCAGCAGCCCCGGGGGTGGGGCGGTTGACACTGAAGCTTTCTTT	CASSPGGGAVDTEAFF
TRBD1	TRBV5-1	-	TRBJ2-6	TGCGCCAGCAGCTTCCTTACAGGGGTCGGGGCCAACGTCCTGACTTTC	CASSFLTGVGANVLTF
TRBD1	TRBV18	-	TRBJ2-7	TGTGCCAGCTCACCCCGACAGGGGTATCACGAGCAGTACTTC	CASSPRQGYHEQYF
-	TRBV5-6	-	TRBJ2-5	TGTGCCAGCAGCTTGGCGGAGGTGTACCAAGAGACCCAGTACTTC	CASSLAEVYQETQYF
TRBD2	TRBV6-1	-	TRBJ2-1	TGTGCCAGCAGTCTAGCGGGAGGAACGTACAATGAGCAGTTCTTC	CASSLAGGTYNEQFF
-	TRBV7-3	-	TRBJ2-6	TGTGCCAGCAGCCCAGGGGGGCTAGGCTCTGGGGCCAACGTCCTGACTTTC	CASSPGGLGSGANVLTF
TRBD2	TRBV19	-	TRBJ2-3	TGTGCCAGTAGTAGAGGGCGGCGGGAGAACACAGATACGCAGTATTTT	CASSRGRRENTDTQYF
TRBD2	TRBV5-4	-	TRBJ2-7	TGTGCCAGCAGCTTGGCGGGACTAGCTGGTGGCGAGCAGTACTTC	CASSLAGLAGGEQYF
TRBD1	TRBV2	-	TRBJ2-7	TGTGCCACCCGGACAGGGCGGTACGAGCAGTACTTC	CATRTGRYEQYF
-	TRBV5-4	-	TRBJ1-1	TGTGCCAGCAGCCCCATGGGAGGGTCGGGGACTGAAGCTTTCTTT	CASSPMGGSGTEAFF
TRBD2	TRBV19	-	TRBJ2-7	TGTGCCAGTAAGGGGTCAGGGACTAGCTCCCACGAGCAGTACTTC	CASKGSGTSSHEQYF
TRBD1	TRBV6-5	-	TRBJ1-1	TGTGCCAGCAGTCCCCGGACAGGGAAAGCTTTCTTT	CASSPRTGKAFF
TRBD1	TRBV19	-	TRBJ1-5	TGTGCCAGTAGTGCGACAGGGAATAGCAATCAGCCCCAGCATTTT	CASSATGNSNQPQHF
TRBD2	TRBV19	-	TRBJ2-1	TGTGCCAGTAGTCTCAGGACTAGCGGGAGGAAAAATGAGCAGTTCTTC	CASSLRTSGRKNEQFF
TRBD2	TRBV10-3	-	TRBJ2-1	TGTGCCATCAGTGGGGACGCGGGGCTAGCGGGAGGGCGTCAGTTCTTC	CAISGDAGLAGGRQFF